This is a list of T cell receptor beta chains from one sample in a study of T cell repertoires in cytomegalovirus infection. TCRdb reanalysed the reads using MiXCR and keeps one entry per CDR3 protein. The table has approximately 550,000 distinct CDR3 sequences, approximately 15% seen once. Sequenced: CD8+ T cells from PBMCs. The receptor set was obtained from a human donor in good health (CMV status not recorded). Some clones in this sample may be carry-over from other donors' samples. CDR3s include the opening cysteine and the closing phenylalanine or tryptophan. Each record gives: V gene, J gene, D gene, clone size, CDR3 DNA, CDR3 protein. The D gene is left open where the match is weak. Expanded clones get a size class; other rows say once, few or many, or leave the size out.

TRBV27,TRBJ1-5,TRBD1,few,TGTGCCAGCAGTCCCAGGGGGGCGAATCAGCCCCAGCATTTT,CASSPRGANQPQHF
TRBV24-1,TRBJ1-1,NA,NA,TGTGCCACCAGTGATTTGCTGTACACTGAAGCTTTCTTT,CATSDLLYTEAFF
TRBV7-9,TRBJ2-6,NA,many,TGTGCCAGCAGCTTTCCTCGCGGGCCCACCCCCTCTGGGGCCAACGTCCTGACTTTC,CASSFPRGPTPSGANVLTF
TRBV6-5,TRBJ1-4,NA,NA,TGTGCCAGCAGTTACTCGTGGGGGTTGGATGAAAAACTGTTTTTT,CASSYSWGLDEKLFF
TRBV28,TRBJ2-1,TRBD1,NA,TGTGCCAGCAGTCCGGACAGGGGGCGCGTAAATGAGCAGTTCTTC,CASSPDRGRVNEQFF
TRBV28,TRBJ2-1,NA,many,TGTGCCAGCAGTTTTTCCGCTGAGCAGTTCTTC,CASSFSAEQFF
TRBV5-1,TRBJ2-7,NA,NA,TGCGCCAGCAGGACGCCCTCCGGCACCTATTACGAGCAGTACTTC,CASRTPSGTYYEQYF
TRBV9,TRBJ1-6,NA,NA,TGTGCCAGCAGGGAGGGGAGCTCCTATAATTCACCCCTCCACTTT,CASREGSSYNSPLHF
TRBV28,TRBJ2-1,NA,NA,TGTGCCAGCAGTACCGGGTACTCTAAGAATGAGCAGTTCTTC,CASSTGYSKNEQFF
TRBV7-3,TRBJ2-6,NA,many,TGTGCCAGCAGACCCACCGGGGCCAACGTCCTGACTTTC,CASRPTGANVLTF
TRBV4-2,TRBJ2-7,TRBD2,many,TGTGCCAGCAGCCCTAGCGGGGATAGCTCCTACGAGCAGTACTTC,CASSPSGDSSYEQYF
TRBV28,TRBJ2-5,NA,few,TGTGCCAGCGCGCCTCCTCAGGGGAACCAAGAGACCCAGTACTTC,CASAPPQGNQETQYF
TRBV4-2,TRBJ2-1,NA,few,TGTGCCAGCACCGTACAGCGAGTCTCCTACAATGAGCAGTTCTTC,CASTVQRVSYNEQFF
TRBV7-8,TRBJ1-2,NA,many,TGTGCCAGCAGCGCACCACCTCCCAGGGGATATAGCTATGGCTACACCTTC,CASSAPPPRGYSYGYTF
TRBV7-7,TRBJ2-1,NA,few,TGTGCCAGCAGCCAGACAGTCTACAATGAGCAGTTCTTC,CASSQTVYNEQFF
TRBV18,TRBJ2-1,TRBD2,few,TGTGCCAGCTCACCGCGGGAGTCTAAAATCAGACGGTACAATGAGCAGTTCTTC,CASSPRESKIRRYNEQFF
TRBV30,TRBJ1-2,NA,NA,TGTGCCTGGAGTGTACGGGTAGGGAGAACTGGCTACACCTTC,CAWSVRVGRTGYTF
TRBV15,TRBJ1-2,NA,NA,TGTGCCACCAGCAGAGATAGGAGAGACAGGACCGCCTATGGCTACACCTTC,CATSRDRRDRTAYGYTF
TRBV10-3,TRBJ2-7,TRBD2,NA,TGTGCCATTAGCGGGTCCTCCTACGAGCAGTACTTC,CAISGSSYEQYF
TRBV12-3/TRBV12-4,TRBJ1-2,TRBD1,few,TGTGCCAGCAGTTTGGACCCTCCGGGACAGGGGGCAGGCGGCTACACCTTC,CASSLDPPGQGAGGYTF
TRBV24-1,TRBJ2-7,TRBD1,NA,TGTGCCACCAGGCCCGGGACAGCGACGGGTGGGAAGCTAGAGCAGTACTTC,CATRPGTATGGKLEQYF
TRBV19,TRBJ1-5,NA,NA,TGTGCCAGTACCCGGGGAGAGGGAGTTCAGCCCCAGCATTTT,CASTRGEGVQPQHF
TRBV27,TRBJ2-3,TRBD2,NA,TGTGCCAGCAGTTTAATAGCGGGGGCCGGGGCAGATACGCAGTATTTT,CASSLIAGAGADTQYF
TRBV7-2,TRBJ2-3,TRBD1,many,TGTGCCAGCAGCTCAGGGACAGCAGTACTCACAGATACGCAGTATTTT,CASSSGTAVLTDTQYF
TRBV9,TRBJ2-7,TRBD1,NA,TGTGCCAGCAGCGTAGGGGACAGGACCTCCTACGAGCAGTACTTC,CASSVGDRTSYEQYF
TRBV6-5,TRBJ2-1,TRBD2,NA,TGTGCCAGCAGTTACTCGACGCTAGCGGGATACAATGTGCAGTTCTTC,CASSYSTLAGYNVQFF
TRBV7-8,TRBJ1-5,NA,many,TGTGCCAGCAGCTTAGACAGGGTGGGAAATCAGCCCCAGCATTTT,CASSLDRVGNQPQHF
TRBV7-9,TRBJ2-5,NA,many,TGTGCCAGCAGCTCAGGGGGGACCGGAGCGGAAGAGACCCAGTACTTC,CASSSGGTGAEETQYF
TRBV28,TRBJ1-3,NA,NA,TGTGCCAGCTCTTTCGGGACGCACTCTGGAAACACCATATATTTT,CASSFGTHSGNTIYF
TRBV2,TRBJ1-2,NA,many,TGTGCCAGCAGTGACAGGGAATGGGACTATGGCTACACCTTC,CASSDREWDYGYTF
TRBV14,TRBJ2-7,NA,NA,TGTGCCAGCAGCCACCGAGGGCAGAGATACGAGCAGTACTTC,CASSHRGQRYEQYF
TRBV7-6,TRBJ1-4,TRBD1,NA,TGTGCCAGCAGCTCCAGTTCAGGGGGTTCCGAGAATGAAAAACTGTTTTTT,CASSSSSGGSENEKLFF
TRBV12-3/TRBV12-4,TRBJ2-3,TRBD2,many,TGTGCCAGCAGTCCTGGGAGGGCTAGCGTCCGCACAGATACGCAGTATTTT,CASSPGRASVRTDTQYF
TRBV12-3/TRBV12-4,TRBJ1-5,NA,many,TGTGCCAGCAGTCCGAGGGGGGGGAATCATCAGCCCCAGCATTTT,CASSPRGGNHQPQHF
TRBV4-1,TRBJ1-1,NA,few,TGCGCCAGCAGCTATGCAGGGCTTAAGGACACTGAAGCTTTCTTT,CASSYAGLKDTEAFF
TRBV11-2,TRBJ2-1,TRBD2,many,TGTGCCAGCAGCTTAAGGGCTAGCGGAAACTACAATGAGCAGTTCTTC,CASSLRASGNYNEQFF
TRBV12-3/TRBV12-4,TRBJ2-7,NA,many,TGTGCCAGCACCTCGGGCCGTTGGGGGGGCGCGAAGGAGCAGTACTTC,CASTSGRWGGAKEQYF
TRBV5-6,TRBJ1-2,NA,few,TGTGCCAGCAGCTTTTTGTTCGATGGCTACACCTTC,CASSFLFDGYTF
TRBV7-6,TRBJ2-3,NA,many,TGTGCCAGCAGCTCCCCCCTAGCTGAGGGGCAGTATTTT,CASSSPLAEGQYF
TRBV4-1,TRBJ1-2,NA,many,TGCGCCAGCAGCCAAGACGGCCAGGGCCACTATGGCTACACCTTC,CASSQDGQGHYGYTF
TRBV7-9,TRBJ2-3,NA,NA,TGTGCCAGCAGCTTAGCTTGGGGCACAGATACGCAGTATTTT,CASSLAWGTDTQYF
TRBV20-1,TRBJ2-3,TRBD1,few,TGCAGTGCTAGGACAGGGTACGGCACAGATACGCAGTATTTT,CSARTGYGTDTQYF
TRBV7-6,TRBJ2-7,NA,many,TGTGCCAGCAGCTTAAGGTCCAGATCGGACGAGCAGTACTTC,CASSLRSRSDEQYF
TRBV7-9,TRBJ1-1,NA,many,TGTGCCAGCAGCTCCGGCGAGAACACTGAAGCTTTCTTT,CASSSGENTEAFF
TRBV27,TRBJ2-3,TRBD2,NA,TGTGCCAGTTCCTCTGGCGGGAGGGCCTCCGATACGCAGTATTTT,CASSSGGRASDTQYF
TRBV10-3,TRBJ1-3,TRBD1,few,TGTGCCATCAGTACAGGGGAAACTGGAAACACCATATATTTT,CAISTGETGNTIYF
TRBV27,TRBJ1-1,NA,many,TGTGCCAGCAGCTTAAGCCGAGGGTTGAACACTGAAGCTTTCTTT,CASSLSRGLNTEAFF
TRBV9,TRBJ1-2,TRBD1,few,TGTGCCAGCAGCGCCCAGACAGGGCACGGCTACACCTTC,CASSAQTGHGYTF
TRBV7-6,TRBJ1-5,TRBD1,many,TGTGCCAGCAGCCCGACAGGGGGCATACAGCCCCAGCATTTT,CASSPTGGIQPQHF
TRBV7-9,TRBJ2-2,NA,few,TGTGCCAGCAGCCGATTCCGGACCGTGGACACCGGGGAGCTGTTTTTT,CASSRFRTVDTGELFF
TRBV28,TRBJ1-2,TRBD1,NA,TGTGCCAGCAGTTTTTGCGGGGGGGGGACAGCGGAGGATGGCTACACCTTC,CASSFCGGGTAEDGYTF
TRBV11-2,TRBJ1-2,TRBD1,many,TGTGCCAGCAGCCCATGGGACAGGGGGCGGACTAACTATGGCTACACCTTC,CASSPWDRGRTNYGYTF
TRBV19,TRBJ1-5,NA,few,TGTGCCAGTAGTGCGAATAGCAATCAGCCCCAGCATTTT,CASSANSNQPQHF
TRBV7-9,TRBJ2-5,NA,many,TGTGCCAGCAGCCAAGAAGGCTATCAGCAGACCCAGTACTTC,CASSQEGYQQTQYF
TRBV2,TRBJ2-7,TRBD1,NA,TGTGCCAGCAGGGACGAACAGGGGGGCGAGCAGTACTTC,CASRDEQGGEQYF
TRBV18,TRBJ2-3,TRBD1,many,TGTGCCAGCTCACCCCGTGAGACAGGGAGCACAGATACGCAGTATTTT,CASSPRETGSTDTQYF